The rows below give T cell receptor beta chains drawn from one sample of a study of T cells in Graves' hyperthyroidism and ophthalmopathy. TCRdb reprocessed the multiplex PCR reads with MiXCR, giving one entry per CDR3 protein. In the table there are approximately 330,000 distinct CDR3 sequences, 21% of which are singletons. Input material: blood. These receptors were collected from a woman aged 50 to 65 with Graves' hyperthyroidism. Both conserved end residues are part of each CDR3. Fields, in order: V gene, D gene, J gene, clone size, CDR3 protein, CDR3 DNA. A D gene is named only where the DNA matches it firmly. A clone size is listed for some rows: how often the clone was seen (once, few, many), or a class if it is expanded.

TRBV6-2/TRBV6-3	.	TRBJ1-1	.	CASSRRLDTNTEAFF	TGTGCCAGCAGTCGCCGCCTAGATACGAACACTGAAGCTTTCTTT
TRBV20-1	TRBD1	TRBJ2-5	few	CSVDDRAETQYF	TGCAGTGTCGATGACAGGGCAGAGACCCAGTACTTC
TRBV18	.	TRBJ2-1	many	CASSPEQSYNEQFF	TGTGCCAGCTCACCAGAACAGTCATACAATGAGCAGTTCTTC
TRBV29-1	.	TRBJ2-4	many	CSSRDGNIQYF	TGCAGCTCGCGGGACGGGAACATTCAGTACTTC
TRBV7-3	TRBD2	TRBJ2-2	many	CASSRTSGGATGELFF	TGTGCCAGCAGCAGAACTAGCGGGGGGGCAACCGGGGAGCTGTTTTTT
TRBV7-9	.	TRBJ2-4	many	CASSNQHRVGKNIQYF	TGTGCCAGCAGCAACCAGCACAGGGTTGGCAAAAACATTCAGTACTTC
TRBV11-1	TRBD1	TRBJ2-7	many	CASSYPTGTGRKLYEQYF	TGTGCCAGCAGTTATCCTACAGGGACAGGACGTAAGTTGTACGAGCAGTACTTC
TRBV20-1	.	TRBJ1-5	many	CSARGQINQPQHF	TGCAGTGCTAGAGGACAAATTAATCAGCCCCAGCATTTT
TRBV25-1	TRBD2	TRBJ2-2	.	CASSELGLAGGPNTGELFF	TGTGCCAGCAGTGAATTAGGACTAGCGGGAGGGCCGAACACCGGGGAGCTGTTTTTT
TRBV6-1	.	TRBJ2-7	few	CASNAPSREQYF	TGTGCCAGCAATGCCCCTTCTCGGGAGCAGTACTTC
TRBV12-3/TRBV12-4	TRBD2	TRBJ2-7	.	CASSSWLAEMQYF	TGTGCCAGCAGTTCTTGGCTAGCGGAAATGCAGTACTTC
TRBV20-1	TRBD2	TRBJ2-3	.	CSARERGAYTDTQYF	TGCAGTGCTAGGGAGCGGGGAGCTTACACAGATACGCAGTATTTT
TRBV7-9	.	TRBJ1-1	.	CASSFGGGSTEAFF	TGTGCCAGCAGCTTCGGAGGGGGTTCCACTGAAGCTTTCTTT
TRBV7-3	TRBD2	TRBJ2-2	many	CASSGSAGGTGELFF	TGTGCCAGCAGCGGTTCGGCGGGAGGCACCGGGGAGCTGTTTTTT
TRBV20-1	TRBD1	TRBJ2-2	many	CSPVQGGNTGELFF	TGCAGTCCCGTACAGGGGGGTAACACCGGGGAGCTGTTTTTT
TRBV4-1	TRBD2	TRBJ2-7	.	CASSQRTSGLSYEQYF	TGCGCCAGCAGCCAACGGACTAGCGGCCTCTCCTACGAGCAGTACTTC
TRBV2	.	TRBJ1-6	many	CASSFDKFNSPLHF	TGTGCCAGCAGTTTCGACAAGTTTAATTCACCCCTCCACTTT
TRBV27	TRBD1	TRBJ2-7	many	CASSLGQGHYEQYF	TGTGCCAGCAGTTTGGGACAGGGCCACTACGAGCAGTACTTC